The rows below give T cell receptor beta chains drawn from one sample of a study of CD8 T cells in ankylosing spondylitis. TCRdb analysed the 5' RACE reads with MiXCR anew, one entry per CDR3 protein. The data hold approximately 90,000 distinct CDR3 sequences, with roughly 8.7% observed a single time. The sequencing sample was made of blood, either unsorted or a sorted T cell fraction (not recorded which). Receptor source: a male donor with ankylosing spondylitis or in good health (not recorded which). The CDR3 runs from the conserved cysteine through the conserved F or W. Each record gives: J gene, clone size, D gene, V gene, CDR3 protein, CDR3 DNA. The D gene is left open where the match is weak. For some rows the clone size is stated as once, few or many, or as a class when expanded; others skip it.

J gene: TRBJ2-7
clone size: many
D gene: TRBD1
V gene: TRBV20-1
CDR3 protein: CSARDRRQGAPEQYF
CDR3 DNA: TGCAGTGCTAGAGATCGTAGACAGGGGGCACCCGAGCAGTACTTC

J gene: TRBJ2-7
clone size: many
D gene: -
V gene: TRBV4-2
CDR3 protein: CASSHPDSSYEQYF
CDR3 DNA: TGTGCCAGCAGCCACCCCGACAGCTCCTACGAGCAGTACTTC

J gene: TRBJ2-7
clone size: few
D gene: -
V gene: TRBV7-7
CDR3 protein: CASSPSMGPEQYF
CDR3 DNA: TGTGCTAGCAGCCCCTCGATGGGTCCCGAGCAGTACTTC

J gene: TRBJ1-1
clone size: many
D gene: -
V gene: TRBV4-3
CDR3 protein: CASSQTPGWTEAFF
CDR3 DNA: TGCGCCAGCAGCCAGACCCCAGGGTGGACTGAAGCTTTCTTT

J gene: TRBJ2-7
clone size: many
D gene: -
V gene: TRBV10-3
CDR3 protein: CAINGGRPYEQYF
CDR3 DNA: TGTGCCATCAACGGAGGGCGCCCCTACGAGCAGTACTTC

J gene: TRBJ2-1
clone size: -
D gene: -
V gene: TRBV12-3/TRBV12-4
CDR3 protein: CASTLGGGGYNEQFF
CDR3 DNA: TGTGCCAGCACCTTAGGGGGGGGGGGCTACAATGAGCAGTTCTTC

J gene: TRBJ1-1
clone size: many
D gene: -
V gene: TRBV5-1
CDR3 protein: CASSLVGQMNTEAFF
CDR3 DNA: TGCGCCAGCAGCTTGGTCGGACAGATGAACACTGAAGCTTTCTTT

J gene: TRBJ2-2
clone size: many
D gene: -
V gene: TRBV9
CDR3 protein: CASSVEGNTGELFF
CDR3 DNA: TGTGCCAGCAGCGTAGAGGGGAACACCGGGGAGCTGTTTTTT

J gene: TRBJ2-7
clone size: many
D gene: -
V gene: TRBV10-3
CDR3 protein: CAISAMPRSYEQYF
CDR3 DNA: TGTGCCATCAGTGCCATGCCCCGGTCTTACGAGCAGTACTTC

J gene: TRBJ2-2
clone size: -
D gene: -
V gene: TRBV11-1
CDR3 protein: CASSLFSAGELFF
CDR3 DNA: TGTGCCAGCAGCTTATTCTCGGCCGGGGAGCTGTTTTTT

J gene: TRBJ2-1
clone size: many
D gene: TRBD2
V gene: TRBV15
CDR3 protein: CATSREKAGSGFF
CDR3 DNA: TGTGCCACCAGCAGAGAAAAAGCGGGGTCGGGGTTCTTC

J gene: TRBJ2-7
clone size: many
D gene: -
V gene: TRBV27
CDR3 protein: CASSSLNRVEQYF
CDR3 DNA: TGTGCCAGCAGTTCTCTCAACAGGGTCGAGCAGTACTTC

J gene: TRBJ2-2
clone size: -
D gene: TRBD1
V gene: TRBV9
CDR3 protein: CASSADRGRDTGELFF
CDR3 DNA: TGTGCCAGCAGCGCCGACAGGGGGCGAGATACCGGGGAGCTGTTTTTT

J gene: TRBJ2-1
clone size: many
D gene: -
V gene: TRBV3-1
CDR3 protein: CASSQRRQTTYNEQFF
CDR3 DNA: TGTGCCAGCAGCCAGCGTCGACAGACAACCTACAATGAGCAGTTCTTC

J gene: TRBJ2-1
clone size: many
D gene: -
V gene: TRBV10-3
CDR3 protein: CAIRPGPDLNEQFF
CDR3 DNA: TGTGCCATCAGACCGGGCCCCGACCTCAATGAGCAGTTCTTC

J gene: TRBJ2-3
clone size: many
D gene: -
V gene: TRBV5-1
CDR3 protein: CASSLALALDTQYF
CDR3 DNA: TGCGCCAGCAGCTTGGCTCTAGCGTTAGATACGCAGTATTTT

J gene: TRBJ2-7
clone size: many
D gene: -
V gene: TRBV5-6
CDR3 protein: CASRPDRDHEQYF
CDR3 DNA: TGTGCCAGCAGACCTGACAGAGACCACGAGCAGTACTTC

J gene: TRBJ2-7
clone size: many
D gene: -
V gene: TRBV7-1
CDR3 protein: CASSSPQASYEQYF
CDR3 DNA: TGTGCCAGCAGCTCCCCACAGGCCTCCTACGAGCAGTACTTC

J gene: TRBJ1-2
clone size: many
D gene: -
V gene: TRBV6-5
CDR3 protein: CASSYGRNGYGYTF
CDR3 DNA: TGTGCCAGCAGTTACGGCAGGAACGGGTATGGCTACACCTTC

J gene: TRBJ2-1
clone size: many
D gene: -
V gene: TRBV7-2
CDR3 protein: CASSHRSAGRRDNEQFF
CDR3 DNA: TGTGCCAGCAGCCACCGGTCGGCGGGAAGAAGGGACAATGAGCAGTTCTTC

J gene: TRBJ1-1
clone size: many
D gene: -
V gene: TRBV9
CDR3 protein: CASSDSSSTEAFF
CDR3 DNA: TGTGCCAGCAGCGATAGTAGTAGCACTGAAGCTTTCTTT

J gene: TRBJ2-1
clone size: many
D gene: TRBD2
V gene: TRBV7-2
CDR3 protein: CASRAGLAANEQFF
CDR3 DNA: TGTGCCAGCAGGGCGGGACTAGCGGCGAATGAGCAGTTCTTC

J gene: TRBJ1-4
clone size: many
D gene: TRBD1
V gene: TRBV6-5
CDR3 protein: CASSYGTVNEKLFF
CDR3 DNA: TGTGCCAGCAGCTACGGGACAGTTAATGAAAAACTGTTTTTT

J gene: TRBJ1-1
clone size: -
D gene: -
V gene: TRBV6-1
CDR3 protein: CASSLQGPYEAFF
CDR3 DNA: TGTGCCAGCAGCCTACAGGGTCCCTATGAAGCTTTCTTT

J gene: TRBJ1-6
clone size: many
D gene: -
V gene: TRBV5-5
CDR3 protein: CASSWSSQGSGSPLHF
CDR3 DNA: TGTGCCAGCAGCTGGAGTTCGCAGGGGTCAGGATCACCCCTCCACTTT

J gene: TRBJ2-3
clone size: many
D gene: TRBD1
V gene: TRBV7-7
CDR3 protein: CASSFGQGSTDTQYF
CDR3 DNA: TGTGCTAGCAGCTTTGGACAGGGGAGCACAGATACGCAGTATTTT

J gene: TRBJ2-7
clone size: many
D gene: TRBD2
V gene: TRBV7-2
CDR3 protein: CASSLSGVAGDYEQYF
CDR3 DNA: TGTGCCAGCAGCTTATCGGGAGTAGCGGGAGACTACGAGCAGTACTTC

J gene: TRBJ2-1
clone size: many
D gene: -
V gene: TRBV25-1
CDR3 protein: CASKADSYNEQFF
CDR3 DNA: TGTGCTAGCAAGGCCGACAGCTACAATGAGCAGTTCTTC

J gene: TRBJ2-7
clone size: many
D gene: -
V gene: TRBV7-2
CDR3 protein: CASSPTRAFHYEQYF
CDR3 DNA: TGTGCCAGCAGCCCGACCCGCGCCTTCCACTACGAGCAGTACTTC

J gene: TRBJ2-3
clone size: many
D gene: -
V gene: TRBV20-1
CDR3 protein: CSAPLPSDATDTQYF
CDR3 DNA: TGCAGTGCTCCCCTCCCTAGCGATGCCACAGATACGCAGTATTTT

J gene: TRBJ1-5
clone size: large
D gene: -
V gene: TRBV3-2
CDR3 protein: CASSQFGGRSQPQHF
CDR3 DNA: TGTGCCAGCAGCCAATTCGGAGGGAGAAGTCAGCCCCAGCATTTT

J gene: TRBJ2-2
clone size: many
D gene: -
V gene: TRBV4-1
CDR3 protein: CASSPGHWSNTGELFF
CDR3 DNA: TGCGCCAGCAGCCCGGGACATTGGTCCAACACCGGGGAGCTGTTTTTT

J gene: TRBJ2-7
clone size: many
D gene: TRBD1
V gene: TRBV10-3
CDR3 protein: CATGTGGYEQYF
CDR3 DNA: TGTGCCACCGGGACAGGGGGCTACGAGCAGTACTTC

J gene: TRBJ1-2
clone size: once
D gene: -
V gene: TRBV12-3/TRBV12-4
CDR3 protein: CASSLGDPDGYTF
CDR3 DNA: TGTGCCAGCAGTTTAGGGGACCCCGATGGCTACACCTTC

J gene: TRBJ2-2
clone size: -
D gene: -
V gene: TRBV18
CDR3 protein: CASSITGRQGISNTGELFF
CDR3 DNA: TGTGCCAGCTCAATAACGGGTCGCCAGGGGATATCGAACACCGGGGAGCTGTTTTTT

J gene: TRBJ1-4
clone size: -
D gene: -
V gene: TRBV4-3
CDR3 protein: CASSQKAAATNEKLFF
CDR3 DNA: TGCGCCAGCAGCCAAAAAGCAGCGGCAACTAATGAAAAACTGTTTTTT

J gene: TRBJ1-5
clone size: few
D gene: -
V gene: TRBV3-1
CDR3 protein: CASSQTSGTNQPQHF
CDR3 DNA: TGTGCCAGCAGCCAAACCTCAGGTACCAATCAGCCCCAGCATTTT

J gene: TRBJ2-5
clone size: many
D gene: TRBD2
V gene: TRBV14
CDR3 protein: CASSQTGRGTQYF
CDR3 DNA: TGTGCCAGCAGCCAGACTGGGAGGGGGACCCAGTACTTC

J gene: TRBJ2-7
clone size: many
D gene: TRBD2
V gene: TRBV10-3
CDR3 protein: CATGTSGRLSYEQYF
CDR3 DNA: TGTGCCACCGGGACTAGCGGGAGGCTATCCTACGAGCAGTACTTC

J gene: TRBJ2-1
clone size: many
D gene: -
V gene: TRBV5-1
CDR3 protein: CASSLGTVSYNEQFF
CDR3 DNA: TGCGCCAGCAGCTTGGGGACTGTATCCTACAATGAGCAGTTCTTC

J gene: TRBJ1-5
clone size: many
D gene: -
V gene: TRBV20-1
CDR3 protein: CSAIDRKWQPQHF
CDR3 DNA: TGCAGTGCTATTGACAGGAAATGGCAGCCCCAGCATTTT

J gene: TRBJ2-1
clone size: -
D gene: -
V gene: TRBV12-3/TRBV12-4
CDR3 protein: CASSLQGHYNEQFF
CDR3 DNA: TGTGCCAGCAGTTTACAGGGTCACTACAATGAGCAGTTCTTC

J gene: TRBJ2-6
clone size: few
D gene: -
V gene: TRBV7-2
CDR3 protein: CASSPQGGGANVLTF
CDR3 DNA: TGTGCCAGCAGCCCTCAGGGGGGAGGGGCCAACGTCCTGACTTTC

J gene: TRBJ2-1
clone size: many
D gene: TRBD2
V gene: TRBV27
CDR3 protein: CASSLSPSGVFYNEQFF
CDR3 DNA: TGTGCCAGCAGTTTGTCCCCTAGCGGGGTGTTCTACAATGAGCAGTTCTTC